A selection of T cell receptor beta chains follows, all from one sample in a study of blood T cells in healthy people across ages. TCRdb independently ran MiXCR on the 5' RACE reads; one entry per CDR3 protein. This table has 1.5 million to 2 million distinct CDR3 sequences, about 50% appearing once. Sequencing input: blood. The source of these receptors is a woman between 35 and 50 years old in good health. The CDR3 runs from the conserved cysteine through the conserved F or W. Each record gives: CDR3 length, clone size, J gene, V gene, D gene, CDR3 protein, CDR3 DNA. A D gene is named only where the DNA matches it firmly. Clone size, where shown, is once, few, many, or a class for clones that have expanded.

14,few,TRBJ2-4,TRBV27,NA,CASSRGMAKNIQYF,TGTGCCAGCAGCCGGGGGATGGCCAAAAACATTCAGTACTTC
15,NA,TRBJ2-5,TRBV20-1,NA,CSASGDKGSAETQYF,TGCAGTGCTAGTGGAGACAAAGGTTCAGCGGAGACCCAGTACTTC
16,NA,TRBJ2-3,TRBV7-2,NA,CASSSQNAPSTDTQYF,TGTGCCAGCAGCTCACAGAATGCGCCTAGCACAGATACGCAGTATTTT
14,many,TRBJ2-7,TRBV29-1,TRBD1,CSVGPGQGPYEQYF,TGCAGCGTCGGACCTGGACAGGGGCCCTACGAGCAGTACTTC
12,NA,TRBJ2-1,TRBV18,NA,CSSSPRRGEQFF,TGTTCCAGCTCACCGCGAAGGGGGGAGCAGTTCTTC
13,NA,TRBJ2-3,TRBV5-1,NA,CASSSHGTDTQYF,TGCGCCAGCAGCTCCCACGGCACAGATACGCAGTATTTT
21,NA,TRBJ1-5,TRBV6-2/TRBV6-3,TRBD1,CASSYSPRQGQGLYSNQPQHF,TGTGCCAGCAGTTACTCCCCAAGACAGGGACAAGGGCTTTATAGCAATCAGCCCCAGCATTTT
13,NA,TRBJ2-7,TRBV24-1,NA,CATSEPGRDEQYF,TGTGCCACCAGTGAACCGGGACGGGACGAGCAGTACTTC
15,NA,TRBJ1-2,TRBV7-3,NA,CASSLNAGQGYGYTF,TGTGCCAGCAGCTTAAATGCGGGGCAGGGCTATGGCTACACCTTC
20,few,TRBJ2-3,TRBV9,TRBD2,CASSANLNPTSGDSTDTQYF,TGTGCCAGCAGCGCGAACCTAAACCCGACTAGCGGGGATAGCACAGATACGCAGTATTTT
16,NA,TRBJ1-6,TRBV21-1,NA,CASSKGADREDSPLHF,TGCGCCAGCAGCAAAGGGGCGGACAGGGAGGATTCACCCCTCCACTTT
15,NA,TRBJ2-4,TRBV12-3/TRBV12-4,NA,CATSLEGLAKNIQYF,TGTGCCACCTCATTGGAGGGGTTAGCCAAAAACATTCAGTACTTC
15,NA,TRBJ2-1,TRBV20-1,TRBD2,CSATSGGGNYNEQFF,TGCAGTGCTACTAGCGGGGGGGGAAATTACAATGAGCAGTTCTTC
15,few,TRBJ1-2,TRBV7-2,TRBD1,CASSAGTGANYGYTF,TGTGCCAGCAGCGCAGGGACAGGAGCTAACTATGGCTACACCTTC
11,NA,TRBJ2-3,TRBV20-1,NA,CSAAPLDTQYF,TGCAGTGCTGCCCCTTTAGATACGCAGTATTTT
12,few,TRBJ2-3,TRBV29-1,NA,CSILDFTDTQYF,TGCAGCATACTAGATTTCACAGATACGCAGTATTTT
12,NA,TRBJ1-2,TRBV20-1,TRBD1,CSASPGTDGYTF,TGCAGTGCTAGCCCCGGGACAGATGGCTACACCTTC
14,NA,TRBJ1-5,TRBV20-1,NA,CSATEQGRNQPQHF,TGCAGTGCTACTGAACAGGGTAGGAATCAGCCCCAGCATTTT
16,NA,TRBJ2-1,TRBV29-1,TRBD2,CSVEDSRAGGRGEQFF,TGCAGCGTTGAAGACTCCAGAGCGGGGGGGCGTGGTGAGCAGTTCTTC
16,NA,TRBJ1-2,TRBV7-6,NA,CASSARGAGANYGYTF,TGTGCCAGCAGCGCTCGGGGGGCTGGTGCTAACTATGGCTACACCTTC
15,NA,TRBJ1-2,TRBV14,TRBD1,CASSQAGTGGRGYTF,TGTGCCAGCAGCCAAGCCGGGACAGGGGGCCGGGGCTACACCTTC
14,few,TRBJ2-7,TRBV9,NA,CASSLGQPAYEQYF,TGTGCCAGCAGCCTCGGACAGCCAGCCTACGAGCAGTACTTC
18,once,TRBJ2-7,TRBV7-6,NA,CASSLLRGGQGGSYEQYF,TGTGCCAGCAGCTTACTCCGAGGGGGGCAGGGGGGCTCCTACGAGCAGTACTTC
15,few,TRBJ1-5,TRBV4-3,NA,CASSQAATINQPQHF,TGCGCCAGCAGCCAAGCTGCGACAATCAATCAGCCCCAGCATTTT
16,NA,TRBJ2-3,TRBV7-9,NA,CASSFRIAERTDTQYF,TGTGCCAGCAGCTTTAGGATAGCGGAACGCACAGATACGCAGTATTTT
13,NA,TRBJ1-1,TRBV20-1,NA,CSARNVQGTEAFF,TGCAGTGCTAGAAACGTCCAGGGCACTGAAGCTTTCTTT
14,NA,TRBJ1-5,TRBV7-9,TRBD1,CASSGTGINQPQHF,TGTGCCAGCAGCGGGACAGGGATCAATCAGCCCCAGCATTTT
15,NA,TRBJ2-7,TRBV28,TRBD1,CASSSRVRGRYEQYF,TGTGCCAGCAGTTCTCGCGTCAGGGGGCGCTACGAGCAGTACTTC
15,NA,TRBJ2-3,TRBV5-1,TRBD2,CASSPREVGTDTQYF,TGCGCCAGCAGCCCGCGGGAGGTTGGTACAGATACGCAGTATTTT
12,once,TRBJ2-5,TRBV29-1,TRBD1,CSAGGSRNERYF,TGCAGCGCAGGGGGATCGAGAAACGAGCGGTACTTC
14,NA,TRBJ1-2,TRBV7-9,NA,CASSSIASNYGYTF,TGTGCCAGCAGCTCCATAGCTTCTAACTATGGCTACACCTTC
16,NA,TRBJ2-3,TRBV12-3/TRBV12-4,TRBD1,CASRFMLQGGTDTQYF,TGTGCCAGCAGGTTTATGCTACAGGGGGGCACAGATACGCAGTATTTT
15,NA,TRBJ1-5,TRBV12-3/TRBV12-4,NA,CASSLSGVSNQPQHF,TGTGCCAGCAGTTTATCCGGGGTAAGCAATCAGCCCCAGCATTTT
13,few,TRBJ2-4,TRBV9,TRBD1,CASSVAPDREQYF,TGTGCCAGCAGCGTCGCACCGGACAGGGAGCAGTACTTC
15,NA,TRBJ1-1,TRBV19,NA,CASSISQRLNTEAFF,TGTGCCAGTAGTATTTCACAGCGTCTCAACACTGAAGCTTTCTTT
15,NA,TRBJ1-5,TRBV20-1,NA,CSARNPQGEGRPQHF,TGCAGTGCTAGAAATCCACAGGGAGAGGGTCGGCCCCAGCATTTT
13,NA,TRBJ2-7,TRBV20-1,NA,CSARGGRGYEQYF,TGCAGTGCTAGAGGAGGCAGAGGCTACGAGCAGTACTTC
12,NA,TRBJ1-2,TRBV7-2,NA,CASSPDSFGYTF,TGTGCCAGCAGCCCAGACAGTTTTGGCTACACCTTC
13,few,TRBJ1-2,TRBV11-2,NA,CASSLAGEDGYTF,TGTGCCAGCAGCTTAGCAGGGGAGGATGGCTACACCTTC
13,NA,TRBJ2-7,TRBV29-1,TRBD1,CSVERGQGYEQYF,TGCAGCGTTGAAAGGGGACAGGGATACGAGCAGTACTTC
18,many,TRBJ2-1,TRBV20-1,NA,CSARGSGVSGVTYNEQFF,TGCAGTGCTAGAGGGTCAGGGGTGAGCGGGGTTACCTACAATGAGCAGTTCTTC
17,few,TRBJ2-1,TRBV4-2,TRBD2,CASSQDPSGGAGNEQFF,TGTGCCAGCAGCCAAGACCCTAGCGGGGGGGCGGGGAATGAGCAGTTCTTC
15,NA,TRBJ1-2,TRBV15,NA,CATSRARTANYGYTF,TGTGCCACCAGCAGAGCTCGGACAGCAAACTATGGCTACACCTTC
14,NA,TRBJ1-2,TRBV24-1,NA,CATSDPAGVKGYTF,TGTGCCACCAGTGATCCTGCGGGGGTGAAGGGCTACACCTTC
14,once,TRBJ1-2,TRBV6-5,TRBD1,CASKGQGVNYGYTF,TGTGCCAGCAAAGGACAGGGTGTGAACTATGGCTACACCTTC
16,NA,TRBJ2-5,TRBV5-8,TRBD1,CASSGGTGRRAETLYF,TGTGCCAGCAGCGGAGGGACAGGGAGGAGGGCAGAGACCCTGTACTTC
16,NA,TRBJ2-1,TRBV13,NA,CASRLGSGGPGNEQFF,TGTGCCAGCAGATTGGGGAGTGGGGGGCCCGGCAATGAGCAGTTCTTC
13,few,TRBJ2-3,TRBV2,NA,CASIPVGTDTQYF,TGTGCCAGCATCCCGGTGGGCACAGATACGCAGTATTTT
15,NA,TRBJ2-1,TRBV4-2,NA,CASSQAQEPDNEQFF,TGTGCCAGCAGCCAAGCCCAGGAGCCCGACAATGAGCAGTTCTTC
13,NA,TRBJ2-4,TRBV5-5,NA,CASSTGFGDIQYF,TGTGCCAGCAGCACGGGGTTTGGAGACATTCAGTACTTC
18,NA,TRBJ2-1,TRBV7-2,TRBD2,CASSFKYPSGGNHNEQFF,TGTGCCAGCAGCTTTAAATACCCTAGCGGGGGGAATCACAATGAGCAGTTCTTC
12,NA,TRBJ2-3,TRBV29-1,NA,CNVDKSTDTQYF,TGCAACGTTGATAAAAGCACAGATACGCAGTATTTT
16,few,TRBJ2-7,TRBV15,NA,CATSRQGRLLPYEQYF,TGTGCCACCAGCAGACAGGGGAGACTGTTACCCTACGAGCAGTACTTC